Listed below are T cell receptor beta chains from one sample, sequenced in a study of T cell changes during pregnancy in multiple sclerosis. Measured with immunoSEQ multiplex PCR; TCRdb has only the in-frame clones, and not every one. Here the sample spans tens of thousands of clones, around nine tenths being singletons. The source was peripheral blood, collected before pregnancy. These receptors all stem from a female donor with multiple sclerosis, enrolled in a pregnancy study. The CDR3 runs from the conserved cysteine through the conserved F or W. D genes are given only for firm matches.

d_gene	j_gene	v_gene	CDR3aa	CDR3nt
TRBD1	TRBJ1-2	TRBV4-3	CASSQGARGPVYGYTF	TGCGCCAGCAGCCAAGGGGCCAGGGGGCCCGTCTATGGCTACACCTTC
-	TRBJ1-3	TRBV4-3	CASSQSSSGNTIYF	TGCGCCAGCAGCCAATCCTCTTCTGGAAACACCATATATTTT
-	TRBJ2-7	TRBV10-2	CASRGPGDEQYF	TGCGCCAGCAGGGGACCGGGGGACGAGCAGTACTTC
-	TRBJ1-1	TRBV7-2	CASSQPRGGFGTEAFF	TGTGCCAGCAGCCAACCTCGCGGGGGCTTTGGGACTGAAGCTTTCTTT
TRBD1	TRBJ2-4	TRBV5-4	CASSIGTGGQRGNIQYF	TGTGCCAGCAGCATCGGGACAGGGGGCCAACGGGGCAACATTCAGTACTTC
TRBD1	TRBJ1-2	TRBV27	CASSKTGQGRRGYTF	TGTGCCAGCAGCAAAACGGGACAGGGGAGACGAGGCTACACCTTC
TRBD1	TRBJ1-1	TRBV27	CASRTTGAGEAFF	TGTGCCAGCAGAACGACAGGGGCGGGTGAAGCTTTCTTT
-	TRBJ1-1	TRBV29-1	CSVTGGLYSNTEAFF	TGCAGCGTTACCGGAGGCTTGTACTCGAACACTGAAGCTTTCTTT
-	TRBJ2-2	TRBV7-2	CASSPWVSPTGELFF	TGTGCCAGCAGCCCGTGGGTTAGCCCTACCGGGGAGCTGTTTTTT
-	TRBJ1-1	TRBV7-9	CASSPHIPGQVNTEAFF	TGTGCCAGCAGCCCCCACATCCCAGGGCAGGTGAACACTGAAGCTTTCTTT